Listed below are T cell receptor beta chains from one sample, sequenced in a study of PD-1 blockade in classical Hodgkin lymphoma. Assay used: immunoSEQ multiplex PCR; TCRdb lists only in-frame clones, some missing. The data show more than 140,000 clones, with about 81% seen just once and about 9.2% held by the top ten. The sequencing here drew on peripheral blood mononuclear cells (PBMCs), taken before the second cycle of nivolumab. These receptors were obtained from a human donor with classical Hodgkin lymphoma. Each CDR3 is given with its conserved first and last residue. D genes are given only for firm matches. The size field is filled for only some rows; it gives once, few, many or a size class.

j_call | d_call | v_call | clone_size | cdr3_nt | cdr3_aa
TRBJ2-5 | . | TRBV19 | . | TGTGCCAGTAGTATTGCAGGGGACGAGACCCAGTACTTC | CASSIAGDETQYF
TRBJ1-4 | . | TRBV6-5 | . | TGTGCCAGCAAAAAGACGGAAGTCGATGAAAAACTGTTTTTT | CASKKTEVDEKLFF
TRBJ1-2 | TRBD1 | TRBV2 | once | TGTGCCAGCCCGGGGACAGGGGTCCCTTTTCACCTTAACTATGGCTACACCTTC | CASPGTGVPFHLNYGYTF
TRBJ2-2 | . | TRBV18 | few | TGTGCCAGCTCACCACCGTTTAGGACCGGGGAGCTGTTTTTT | CASSPPFRTGELFF
TRBJ1-5 | . | TRBV6-6 | . | TGTGCCAGCAGTTCGCCCAGGGAAGGCGGACAGCCCCAGCATTTT | CASSSPREGGQPQHF
TRBJ2-1 | . | TRBV6-6 | . | TGTGCCAGCAGTTCCACTCCGGGACTGACTAATGAGCAGTTCTTC | CASSSTPGLTNEQFF
TRBJ1-1 | . | TRBV6-1 | . | TGTGCCAGCAGTGAAGGGGTAAAGAACACTGAAGCTTTCTTT | CASSEGVKNTEAFF
TRBJ2-3 | . | TRBV27 | few | TGTGCCAGCCAGGGTCGAAGCACAGATACGCAGTATTTT | CASQGRSTDTQYF
TRBJ2-6 | . | TRBV2 | . | TGTGCCAGCACAGACAGTTTCTCTGGGGCCAACGTCCTGACTTTC | CASTDSFSGANVLTF
TRBJ1-2 | . | TRBV6-6 | . | TGTGCCAGCAGTTACCCGGGACTGAACTATGGCTACACCTTC | CASSYPGLNYGYTF
TRBJ1-2 | . | TRBV19 | . | TGTGCCAGTAGTATAGAGGCACGGGGTGGCTACACCTTC | CASSIEARGGYTF
TRBJ1-2 | TRBD1 | TRBV6-5 | . | TGTGCCAGCAGCCAAGGGGGCGCAGGGAGTAAGGGCTACACCTTC | CASSQGGAGSKGYTF
TRBJ2-7 | . | TRBV6-5 | . | TGTGCCAGCAGTTACGAATTTAGCTCCGAGCAGTACTTC | CASSYEFSSEQYF
TRBJ2-2 | . | TRBV5-1 | . | TGCGCCAGCAGCTTAACGGAGGGTTCCGGGGAGCTGTTTTTT | CASSLTEGSGELFF
TRBJ1-1 | . | TRBV4-1 | once | TGCGCCAGCAGCCAAGATACTCAATTACTGAGTTTGAACACTGAAGCTTTCTTT | CASSQDTQLLSLNTEAFF
TRBJ1-2 | . | TRBV11-2 | . | TGTGCCAGCAGCTTAGTGAGGGCGGGCGGCTACACCTTC | CASSLVRAGGYTF
TRBJ2-3 | TRBD2 | TRBV10-3 | . | TGTGCCATCAGTACTAGCGCTGGCACAGATACGCAGTATTTT | CAISTSAGTDTQYF
TRBJ2-1 | TRBD2 | TRBV9 | . | TGTGCCAGCAGCGTAGGACTAGCGGGGGGTGTGAATGAGCAGTTCTTC | CASSVGLAGGVNEQFF
TRBJ1-4 | . | TRBV19 | . | TGTGCCAGTAGCAAATCCCGGAAGCAGGTGGTGGGAAAACTGTTTTTT | CASSKSRKQVVGKLFF
TRBJ2-7 | . | TRBV18 | . | TGTGCCAGCTCACCAGGGGTCGTGTTCCTTTACGAGCAGTACTTC | CASSPGVVFLYEQYF
TRBJ2-7 | TRBD2 | TRBV7-9 | . | TGTGCCAGCAGCTTGGCCCTTGGAACTAGCGGTCTCTACGAGCAGTACTTC | CASSLALGTSGLYEQYF
TRBJ2-1 | TRBD2 | TRBV6-1 | . | TGTGCCAGCAGTGTACAGCCTAGCGGGAGCTCCTACAATGAGCAGTTCTTC | CASSVQPSGSSYNEQFF
TRBJ1-6 | . | TRBV4-1 | . | TGCGCCAGCAGCCAAGGACCCGCGGAGGGGAGAAGCTCACCCCTCCACTTT | CASSQGPAEGRSSPLHF
TRBJ2-5 | . | TRBV5-6 | few | TGTGCCAGCAGCTTCTACGGGCAAGAGACCCAGTACTTC | CASSFYGQETQYF
TRBJ2-5 | TRBD2 | TRBV19 | . | TGTGCCAGTAGTGCCCGGACTAGCGGGGATCAAGAGACCCAGTACTTC | CASSARTSGDQETQYF
TRBJ1-2 | . | TRBV19 | . | TGTGCCAGTAAGAGCCCCAGGGACTATGGCTACACCTTC | CASKSPRDYGYTF
TRBJ2-7 | TRBD2 | TRBV18 | . | TGTGCCAGCTCACCACCGGGACTAGCGGGAGCACACGAGCAGTACTTC | CASSPPGLAGAHEQYF
TRBJ2-1 | . | TRBV25-1 | . | TGTGCCAGCAGTGAATTGGCAGCGTCTACATACAATGAGCAGTTCTTC | CASSELAASTYNEQFF
TRBJ2-5 | TRBD1 | TRBV6-5 | . | TGTGCCAGCAGTTACTCCGGGACAGGGCAAGAGACCCAGTACTTC | CASSYSGTGQETQYF
TRBJ2-6 | . | TRBV27 | . | TGTGCCAGCAGTTTCTTGACGGCCAGCTCTGGGGCCAACGTCCTGACTTTC | CASSFLTASSGANVLTF
TRBJ2-5 | . | TRBV18 | . | TGTGCCAGCTCACCTATGTCACAAGAGACCCAGTACTTC | CASSPMSQETQYF
TRBJ1-2 | . | TRBV18 | . | TGTGCCAGCTCACCAAGTCAAGGGAACTATGGCTACACCTTC | CASSPSQGNYGYTF
TRBJ1-1 | . | TRBV10-3 | . | TGTGCCATCAGTAAGGACAGAGGACTGGACACTGAAGCTTTCTTT | CAISKDRGLDTEAFF